Listed below are T cell receptor beta chains from one sample, sequenced in a study of blood T cell repertoires in COVID-19. TCRdb keeps only in-frame clones here, not all; method: immunoSEQ multiplex PCR. The data show approximately 30,000 clones, 80% to 90% seen once. The specimen was peripheral blood. These receptors were collected from a woman in her forties with active or convalescent COVID-19. The CDR3 runs from the conserved cysteine through the conserved F or W. The order of the fields is J gene, CDR3 length, V gene, CDR3 protein.

>TRBJ2-3|17|TRBV7-3
CASSLTPSGGNTDTQYF
>TRBJ1-1|17|TRBV11-2
CASSLWGWTGGDTEAFF
>TRBJ1-2|13|TRBV27
CASSLIRDYGYTF
>TRBJ1-4|16|TRBV19
CASSLNPGAANEKLFF
>TRBJ2-7|16|TRBV7-6
CASSLLLAGGLDEQYF
>TRBJ1-4|12|TRBV25-1
CASKQGNEKLFF
>TRBJ1-2|14|TRBV10-2
CASSESTVNYGYTF
>TRBJ1-5|15|TRBV6-5
CASSRKGQGLRPQHF
>TRBJ1-3|14|TRBV28
CASSSPGQGNTIYF
>TRBJ1-6|14|TRBV7-3
CASSQTGGGSPLHF
>TRBJ1-2|16|TRBV11-2
CASSRTGGATNYGYTF
>TRBJ2-1|15|TRBV7-9
CASSQDRGREDEQFF
>TRBJ2-2|16|TRBV6-2/TRBV6-3
CASSSLRGADTGELFF
>TRBJ1-2|13|TRBV14
CASSQVQSQGYTF
>TRBJ2-7|14|TRBV4-3
CASSQDRYRYEQYF
>TRBJ2-1|15|TRBV2
CASRTPGLGGNEQFF
>TRBJ2-3|16|TRBV4-2
CASSQRLAGEADTQYF
>TRBJ1-3|15|TRBV11-1
CASSEQPISGNTIYF
>TRBJ1-1|14|TRBV30
CAWAPGRMNTEAFF
>TRBJ2-1|18|TRBV19
CASSRLAGGPGTYNEQFF
>TRBJ1-6|13|TRBV29-1
CSVATGLNSPLHF
>TRBJ1-2|16|TRBV9
CASSAGGRPHDYGYTF
>TRBJ1-3|16|TRBV7-2
CASSLNNPFSGNTIYF
>TRBJ1-1|15|TRBV6-5
CASRDRATRDTEAFF